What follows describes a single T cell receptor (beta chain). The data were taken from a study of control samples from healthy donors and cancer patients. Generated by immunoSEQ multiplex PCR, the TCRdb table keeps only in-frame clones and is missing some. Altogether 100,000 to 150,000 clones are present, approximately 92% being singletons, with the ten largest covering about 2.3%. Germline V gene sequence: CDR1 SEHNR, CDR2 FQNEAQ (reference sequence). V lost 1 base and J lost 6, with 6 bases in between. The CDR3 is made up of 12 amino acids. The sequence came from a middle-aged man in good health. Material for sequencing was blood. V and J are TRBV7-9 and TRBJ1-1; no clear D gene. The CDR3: CASSLDSSEAFF. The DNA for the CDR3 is TGTGCCAGCAGCTTAGATTCCTCTGAAGCTTTCTTT.